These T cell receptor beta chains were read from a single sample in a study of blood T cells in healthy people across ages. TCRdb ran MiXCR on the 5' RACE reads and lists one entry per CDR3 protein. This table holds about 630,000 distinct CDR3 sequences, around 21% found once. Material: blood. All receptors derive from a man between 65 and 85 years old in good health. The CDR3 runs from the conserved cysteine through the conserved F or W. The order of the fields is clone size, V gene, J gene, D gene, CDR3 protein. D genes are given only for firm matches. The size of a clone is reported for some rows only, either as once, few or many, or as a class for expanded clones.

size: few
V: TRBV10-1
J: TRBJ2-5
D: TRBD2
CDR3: CASSTGTSGQETQYF

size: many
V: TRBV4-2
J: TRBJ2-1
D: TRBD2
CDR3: CASSQETGLAGHEQFF

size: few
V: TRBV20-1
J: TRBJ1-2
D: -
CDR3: CSARATQGEEKGYTF

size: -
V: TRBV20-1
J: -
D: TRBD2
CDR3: CSARSGRDNEQFF

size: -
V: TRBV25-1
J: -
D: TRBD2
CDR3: CASSPSGGTTPEQYF

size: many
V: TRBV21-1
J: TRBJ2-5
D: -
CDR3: CASSKAGGNQETQYF

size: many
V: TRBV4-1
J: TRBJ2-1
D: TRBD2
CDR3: CASSAGLAGANEQFF

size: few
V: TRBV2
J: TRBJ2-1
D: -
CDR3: CASSDRGLNSYNEQFF

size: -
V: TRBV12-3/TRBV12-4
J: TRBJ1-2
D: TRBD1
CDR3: CASSFAGGNYGYTF

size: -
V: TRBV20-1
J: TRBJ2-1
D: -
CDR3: CSARDQGRGSYNEQFF

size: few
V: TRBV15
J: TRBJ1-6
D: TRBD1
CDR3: CATSREGQGSPLHF

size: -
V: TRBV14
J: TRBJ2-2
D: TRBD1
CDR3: CASSRGQGRPGELFF

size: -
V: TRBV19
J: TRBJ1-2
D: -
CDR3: CASASVPGGYTF

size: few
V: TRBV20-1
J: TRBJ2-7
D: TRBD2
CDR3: CSAREAGAGTYEQYF

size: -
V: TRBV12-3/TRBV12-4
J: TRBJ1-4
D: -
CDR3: CASSPGHTEKLFF

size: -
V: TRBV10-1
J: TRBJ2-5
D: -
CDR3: CASTRRWTQETQYF

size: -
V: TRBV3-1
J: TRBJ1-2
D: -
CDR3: CASSQAAGGPGYTF

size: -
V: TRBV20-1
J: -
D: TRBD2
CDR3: CSLASGRYNEQFF

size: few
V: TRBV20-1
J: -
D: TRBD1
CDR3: CSNTGQGGYNEQFF

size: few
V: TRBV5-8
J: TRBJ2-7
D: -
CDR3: CASSLQGGNEQYF

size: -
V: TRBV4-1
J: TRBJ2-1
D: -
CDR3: CASSQDEVSSYNEQFF

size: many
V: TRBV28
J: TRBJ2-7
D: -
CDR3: CASSLGLDYEQYF

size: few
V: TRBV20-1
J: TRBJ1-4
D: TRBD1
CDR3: CSAAGTAVATNEKLFF

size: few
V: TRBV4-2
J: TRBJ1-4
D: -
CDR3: CASSQGSGAIRFF

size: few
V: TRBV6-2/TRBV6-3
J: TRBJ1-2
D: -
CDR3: CASSYSGARGSGYTF

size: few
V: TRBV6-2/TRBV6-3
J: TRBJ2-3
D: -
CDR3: CASTFGTSTDTQYF

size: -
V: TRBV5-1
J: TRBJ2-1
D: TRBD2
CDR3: CASSPGPSGTYNEQFF

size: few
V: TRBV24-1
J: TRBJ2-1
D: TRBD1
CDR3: CATSDPQGTLLNEQFF

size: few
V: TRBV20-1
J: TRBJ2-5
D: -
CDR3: CSARSGPSETQYF

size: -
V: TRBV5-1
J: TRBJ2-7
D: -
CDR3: CASSLAGGKTFPYEQYF

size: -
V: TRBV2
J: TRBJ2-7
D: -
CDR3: CASSISVYYEQYF

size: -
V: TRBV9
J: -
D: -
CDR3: CASSVAGSSNSYEQYF

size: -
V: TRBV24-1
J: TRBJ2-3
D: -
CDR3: CATSDLRAGRASTDTQYF

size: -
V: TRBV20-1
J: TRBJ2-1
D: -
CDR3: CSARDFVAASSYNEQSF